This section outlines one T cell receptor (beta chain) sequence together with its context. What it recognizes is unknown. The trim removed 3 bases at V and 7 bases at J, leaving 8 bases unmatched. The length of the CDR3 is 14 residues. Germline assignment: CDR1 SGDLS and CDR2 YYNGEE. This entry comes from a study of blood T cells in healthy people across ages. Study-wide findings and caveats: Naive T cell percentage strongly correlated with TCR beta diversity.

Next came a second PCR, run for about 7 to 12 cycles, which used a sample-barcoded 5' primer along with a J-beta primer mix. In TCRdb, the 5' RACE reads were re-called with MiXCR into one record per CDR3 protein. The sample holds hundreds of thousands of distinct CDR3 sequences, about 30% seen once. The chain has TRBV9 and TRBJ1-1, with TRBD1 identical over 8 bases. This clonotype was obtained from an elderly woman in good health. Sequencing input: blood. CDR3: CASSAGTGTVEAFF. The CDR3 nucleotides are TGTGCCAGCAGCGCCGGGACAGGAACCGTTGAAGCTTTCTTT.